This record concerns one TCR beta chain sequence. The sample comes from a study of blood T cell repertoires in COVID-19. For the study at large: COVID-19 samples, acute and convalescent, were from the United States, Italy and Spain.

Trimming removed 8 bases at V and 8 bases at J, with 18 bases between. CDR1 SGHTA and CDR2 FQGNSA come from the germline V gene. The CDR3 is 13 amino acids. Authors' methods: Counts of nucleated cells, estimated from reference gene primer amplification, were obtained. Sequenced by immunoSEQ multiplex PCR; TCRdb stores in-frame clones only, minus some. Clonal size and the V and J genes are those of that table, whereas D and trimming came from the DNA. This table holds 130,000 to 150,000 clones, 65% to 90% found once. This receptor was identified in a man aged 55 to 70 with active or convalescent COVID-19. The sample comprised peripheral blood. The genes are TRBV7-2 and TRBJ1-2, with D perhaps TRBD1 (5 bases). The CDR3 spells CASGSQALRGYTF. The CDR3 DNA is TGTGCCAGCGGATCACAGGCGCTCCGGGGCTACACCTTC.